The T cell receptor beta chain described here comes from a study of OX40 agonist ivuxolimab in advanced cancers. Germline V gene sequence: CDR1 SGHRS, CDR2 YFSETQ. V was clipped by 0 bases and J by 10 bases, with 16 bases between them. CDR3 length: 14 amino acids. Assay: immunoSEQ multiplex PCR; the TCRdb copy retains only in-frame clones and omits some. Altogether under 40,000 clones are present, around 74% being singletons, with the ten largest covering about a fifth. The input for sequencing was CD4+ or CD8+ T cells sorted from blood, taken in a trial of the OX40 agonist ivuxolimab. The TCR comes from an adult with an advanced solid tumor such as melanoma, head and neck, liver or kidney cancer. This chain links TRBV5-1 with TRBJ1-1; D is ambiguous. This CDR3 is CASSLASLGSVAFF. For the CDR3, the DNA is TGCGCCAGCAGCTTGGCCTCTTTGGGGTCTGTAGCTTTCTTT.